This T cell receptor (beta chain) is drawn from a study of cytomegalovirus exposure and HLA in healthy donors. Study summary: Caucasian-associated ancestry cluster membership applied to over 80% of around 400 genotyped donors. Study results and caveats: For most subjects, TCR beta sequences were reported to predict HLA-A and HLA-B alleles with accuracy. Further analysis was carried out later, and it showed several of the most significant clusters appearing linked to common viral pathogens.

Vbeta (60) and Jbeta (13) primers were used in the PCR. The authors' processing: Later reanalysis found approximately 80 million unique TCR beta chains, 10 million to 12 million of them shared. Assay used: immunoSEQ multiplex PCR; TCRdb lists only in-frame clones, some missing. V, J and clone size derive from that table, while D and trimming were established from the DNA sequence. This repertoire shows about 100,000 clones, around 75% found once; its top ten account for about 4.5%. V was pared by 6 bases and J by 4 bases, with 19 bases between. Germline-derived CDR1 and CDR2 are LNHDA and SQIVND (reference sequence). The CDR3 loop spans 15 amino acids. A remark on this clone: As yet, its antigen is unknown.

The V call is TRBV19, the J call TRBJ2-7, with D possibly TRBD2 on 6 matching bases. The sample comprised PBMCs. This receptor was identified in a young woman in good health and CMV-seropositive. The CDR3 nucleotides read TGTGCCAGTAGCACCGGCGGGGTGATGGGTTACGAGCAGTACTTC. This gives the protein CASSTGGVMGYEQYF.